This T cell receptor beta chain comes out of a study of T-cell reconstitution after alpha-beta-depleted transplantation in children. Unique molecular identifiers were incorporated into the prepared TCRbeta library. TCRdb used MiXCR to reprocess the PCR reads, holding one entry per CDR3 protein. The data contain around 600,000 distinct CDR3 sequences, approximately 17% of them seen just once; the ten biggest clones take up approximately 1%. The germline gives CDR1 SGHRS, CDR2 YFSETQ. The ends were cut back, 7 bases at V and 1 base at J, with 14 bases in the middle. The CDR3 is made up of 14 amino acids.

The chain couples TRBV5-1 to TRBJ1-1, with TRBD1 as a possible D gene (5 bases). The material sequenced was PBMCs from the stem cell graft donor, taken from the stem cell graft. The TCR sequence derives from a human donor who donated a stem cell graft to a child with acute myeloid leukemia. The CDR3 protein is CASGDETGNTEAFF. The DNA for the CDR3 is TGCGCCAGCGGGGACGAGACTGGGAACACTGAAGCTTTCTTT. Together with reference TRBV5-1 and TRBJ1-1, the CDR3 gives the full variable domain: KAGVTQTPRYLIKTRGQQVTLSCSPISGHRSVSWYQQTPGQGLQFLFEYFSETQRNKGNFPGRFSGRQFSNSRSEMNVSTLELGDSALYLCASGDETGNTEAFFGQGTRLTVV.